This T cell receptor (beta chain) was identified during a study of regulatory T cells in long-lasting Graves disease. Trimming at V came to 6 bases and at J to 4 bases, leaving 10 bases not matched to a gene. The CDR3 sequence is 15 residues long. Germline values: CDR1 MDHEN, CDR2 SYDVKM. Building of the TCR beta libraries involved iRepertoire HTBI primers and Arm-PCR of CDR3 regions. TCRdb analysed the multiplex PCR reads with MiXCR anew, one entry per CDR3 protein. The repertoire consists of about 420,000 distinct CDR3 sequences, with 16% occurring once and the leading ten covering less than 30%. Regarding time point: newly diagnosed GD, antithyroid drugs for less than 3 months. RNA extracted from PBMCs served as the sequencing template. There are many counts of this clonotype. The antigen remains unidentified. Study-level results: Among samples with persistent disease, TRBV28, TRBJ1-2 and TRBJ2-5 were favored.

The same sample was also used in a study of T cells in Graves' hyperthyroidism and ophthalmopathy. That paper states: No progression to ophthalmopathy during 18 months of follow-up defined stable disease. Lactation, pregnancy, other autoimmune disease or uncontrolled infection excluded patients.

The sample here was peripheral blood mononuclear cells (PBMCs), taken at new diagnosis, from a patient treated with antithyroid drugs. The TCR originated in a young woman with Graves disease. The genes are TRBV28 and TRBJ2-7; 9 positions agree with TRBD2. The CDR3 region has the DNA TGTGCCAGCAGCTCTCCTTCTAGCGGGATTTACGAGCAGTACTTC. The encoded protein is CASSSPSSGIYEQYF.